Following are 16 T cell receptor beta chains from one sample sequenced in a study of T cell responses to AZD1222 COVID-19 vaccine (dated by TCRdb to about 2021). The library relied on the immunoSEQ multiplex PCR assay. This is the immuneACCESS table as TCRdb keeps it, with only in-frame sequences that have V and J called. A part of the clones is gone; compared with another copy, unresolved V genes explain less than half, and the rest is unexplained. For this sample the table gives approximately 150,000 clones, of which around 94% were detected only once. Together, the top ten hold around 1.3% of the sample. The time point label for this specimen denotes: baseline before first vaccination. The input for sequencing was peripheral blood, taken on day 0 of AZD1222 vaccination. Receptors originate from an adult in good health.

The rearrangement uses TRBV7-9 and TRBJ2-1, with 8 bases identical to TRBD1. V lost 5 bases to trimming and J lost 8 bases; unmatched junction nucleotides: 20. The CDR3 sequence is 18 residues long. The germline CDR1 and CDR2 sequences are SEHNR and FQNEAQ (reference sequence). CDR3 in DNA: TGTGCCAGCAGCCCGCTGGAGTTGGACAGGGCTCCTCTGCATGAGCAGTTCTTC. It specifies CASSPLELDRAPLHEQFF. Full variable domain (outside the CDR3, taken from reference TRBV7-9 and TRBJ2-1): DTGVSQNPRHKITKRGQNVTFRCDPISEHNRLYWYRQTLGQGPEFLTYFQNEAQLEKSRLLSDRFSAERPKGSFSTLEIQRTEQGDSAMYLCASSPLELDRAPLHEQFFGPGTRLTVL.

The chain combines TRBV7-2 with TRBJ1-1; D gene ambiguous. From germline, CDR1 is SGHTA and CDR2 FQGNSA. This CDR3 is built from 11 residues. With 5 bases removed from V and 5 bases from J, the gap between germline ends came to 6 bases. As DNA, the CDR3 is TGTGCCAGCAGCCGATATACTGAAGCTTTCTTT. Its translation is CASSRYTEAFF. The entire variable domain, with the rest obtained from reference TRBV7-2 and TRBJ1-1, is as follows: GAGVSQSPSNKVTEKGKDVELRCDPISGHTALYWYRQSLGQGLEFLIYFQGNSAPDKSGLPSDRFSAERTGGSVSTLTIQRTQQEDSAVYLCASSRYTEAFFGQGTRLTVV.

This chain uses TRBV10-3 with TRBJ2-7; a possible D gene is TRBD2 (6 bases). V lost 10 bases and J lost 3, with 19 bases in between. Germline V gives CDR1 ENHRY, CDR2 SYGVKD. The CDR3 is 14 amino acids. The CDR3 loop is CATADRDLNYEQYV. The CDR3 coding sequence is TGTGCCACAGCAGACCGGGACTTAAACTACGAGCAGTACGTC.

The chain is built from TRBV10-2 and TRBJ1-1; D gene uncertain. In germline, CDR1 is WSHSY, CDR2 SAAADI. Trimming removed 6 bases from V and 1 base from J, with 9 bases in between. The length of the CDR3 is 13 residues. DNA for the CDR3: TGCGCCAGCAGCCACAATGAGAACACTGAAGCTTTCTTT. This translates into CASSHNENTEAFF.

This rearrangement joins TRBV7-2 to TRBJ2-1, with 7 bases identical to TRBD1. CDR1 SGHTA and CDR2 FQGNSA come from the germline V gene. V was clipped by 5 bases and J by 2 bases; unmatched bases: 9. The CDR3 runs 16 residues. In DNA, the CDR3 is TGTGCCAGCAGCCCACCACGGGACAGAGCCTACAATGAGCAGTTCTTC. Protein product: CASSPPRDRAYNEQFF.

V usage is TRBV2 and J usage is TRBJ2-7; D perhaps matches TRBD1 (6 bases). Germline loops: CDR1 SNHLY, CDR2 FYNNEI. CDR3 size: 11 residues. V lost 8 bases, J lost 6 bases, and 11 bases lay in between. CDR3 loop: CASQTGTEQYV. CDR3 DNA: TGTGCCAGCCAGACAGGCACCGAGCAGTACGTC.

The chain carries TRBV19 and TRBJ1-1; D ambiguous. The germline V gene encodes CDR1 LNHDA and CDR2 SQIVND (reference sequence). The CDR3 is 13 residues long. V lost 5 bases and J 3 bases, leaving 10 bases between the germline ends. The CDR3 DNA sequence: TGTGCCAGTAGTCGTTCCGGGGACACTGAAGCTTTCTTT. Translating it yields CASSRSGDTEAFF. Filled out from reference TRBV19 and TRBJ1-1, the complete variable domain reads DGGITQSPKYLFRKEGQNVTLSCEQNLNHDAMYWYRQDPGQGLRLIYYSQIVNDFQKGDIAEGYSVSREKKESFPLTVTSAQKNPTAFYLCASSRSGDTEAFFGQGTRLTVV.

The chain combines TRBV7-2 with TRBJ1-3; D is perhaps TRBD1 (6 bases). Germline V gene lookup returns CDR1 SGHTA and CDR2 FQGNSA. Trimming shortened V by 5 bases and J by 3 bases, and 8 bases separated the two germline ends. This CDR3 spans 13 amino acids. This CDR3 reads CASSRGDGNTIYF. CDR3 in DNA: TGTGCCAGCAGCAGGGGGGATGGAAACACCATATATTTT.

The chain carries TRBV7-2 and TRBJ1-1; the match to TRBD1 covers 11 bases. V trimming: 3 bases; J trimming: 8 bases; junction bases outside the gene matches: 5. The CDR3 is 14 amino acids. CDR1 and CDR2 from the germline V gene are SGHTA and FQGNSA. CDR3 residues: CASSFQGQGVEAFF. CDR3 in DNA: TGTGCCAGCAGCTTTCAGGGACAGGGGGTAGAAGCTTTCTTT.

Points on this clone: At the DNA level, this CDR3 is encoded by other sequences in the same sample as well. Here the CDR3 DNA reads TGTGCCAGCAGCCAACGAGGCACCGGGGAGCTGTTTTTT. Protein: CASSQRGTGELFF. The chain is built from TRBV3-1 (or the pseudogene TRBV3-2) and TRBJ2-2; D is unresolved. Germline CDR1 LGHDT, CDR2 YNNKEL (reference sequence). This CDR3 has 13 amino acids. The V end lost 2 bases, the J end lost 4 bases, and 5 bases lay between the germline ends.

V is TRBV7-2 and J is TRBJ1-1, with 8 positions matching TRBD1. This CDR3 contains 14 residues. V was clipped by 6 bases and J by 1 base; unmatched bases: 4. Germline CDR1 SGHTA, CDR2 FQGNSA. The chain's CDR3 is CASSPGQANTEAFF. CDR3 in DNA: TGTGCCAGCAGTCCGGGACAGGCGAACACTGAAGCTTTCTTT.

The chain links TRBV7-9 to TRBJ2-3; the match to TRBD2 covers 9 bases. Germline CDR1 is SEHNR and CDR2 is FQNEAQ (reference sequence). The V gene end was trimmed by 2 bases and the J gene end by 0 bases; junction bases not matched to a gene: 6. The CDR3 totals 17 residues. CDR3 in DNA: TGTGCCAGCAGCTTATTTCTAGCGGGAACTAGCACAGATACGCAGTATTTT. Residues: CASSLFLAGTSTDTQYF.

This CDR3 reads CASSGQSNTGELFF. The CDR3 nucleotides read TGCGCCAGCAGCGGACAGTCGAACACCGGGGAGCTGTTTTTT. The chain uses TRBV10-1 and TRBJ2-2; tentative D call: TRBD1 (6 bases). Germline V gene sequence: CDR1 WNHNN, CDR2 SYGVQD (reference sequence). Trimming left V 6 bases short and J 0 bases short, with 8 bases between. CDR3 length: 14 residues.

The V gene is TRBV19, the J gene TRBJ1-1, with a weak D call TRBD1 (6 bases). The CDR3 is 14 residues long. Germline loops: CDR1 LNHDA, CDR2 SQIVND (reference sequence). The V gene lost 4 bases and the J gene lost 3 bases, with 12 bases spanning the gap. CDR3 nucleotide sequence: TGTGCCAGTAGTAGCGACAGGACTTACACTGAAGCTTTCTTT. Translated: CASSSDRTYTEAFF.

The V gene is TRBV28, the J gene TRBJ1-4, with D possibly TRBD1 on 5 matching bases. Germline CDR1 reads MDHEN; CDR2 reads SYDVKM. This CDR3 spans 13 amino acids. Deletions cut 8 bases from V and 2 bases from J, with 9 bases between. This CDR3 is CASVTATNEKLFF. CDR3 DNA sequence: TGTGCCAGCGTGACAGCGACTAATGAAAAACTGTTTTTT.

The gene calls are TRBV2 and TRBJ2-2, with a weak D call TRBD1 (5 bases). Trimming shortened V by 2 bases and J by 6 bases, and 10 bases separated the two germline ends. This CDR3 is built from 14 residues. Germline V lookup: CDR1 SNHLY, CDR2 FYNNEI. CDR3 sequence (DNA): TGTGCCAGCAGTGAAATCCAGGGTCCCGGGGAGCTGTTTTTT. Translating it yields CASSEIQGPGELFF.